This TCR beta chain appears in the sequencing data of a study of blood T cell repertoires in COVID-19. CDR1 MNHEY and CDR2 SMNVEV come from the germline V gene (reference sequence). The CDR3 is 14 amino acids. Trimming cost V 5 bases and J 7 bases; bases outside gene matches: 4. TCRdb keeps only in-frame clones here, not all; method: immunoSEQ multiplex PCR. Here the sample spans 210,000 or so clones, 80% being singletons. The sample was PBMCs or T cells enriched from blood (not recorded which). This receptor was taken from a man younger than 45 with acute COVID-19. The chain employs TRBV27 and TRBJ1-6, with TRBD1 matching over 8 bases. The CDR3 reads CASSPGQGNSPLHF. The DNA for the CDR3 is TGTGCCAGCAGTCCTGGACAGGGAAATTCACCCCTCCACTTT.